These 21 T cell receptor beta chains were sequenced from one sample in a study of radiotherapy plus CTLA-4 blockade in lung cancer. Some clones are missing from TCRdb's copy, which holds only in-frame ones; the method was immunoSEQ multiplex PCR. The sample has 30,000 to 40,000 clones, about four fifths seen once; the top ten hold 13% to 15%. The sample here was peripheral blood, taken from a patient treated with radiotherapy plus ipilimumab. These receptors all stem from a human donor with non-small cell lung cancer that progressed on radiotherapy plus ipilimumab.

This rearrangement joins TRBV19 to TRBJ2-7, with 7 bases matching TRBD1. This CDR3 is 13 amino acids long. Germline values: CDR1 LNHDA, CDR2 SQIVND (reference sequence). V shed 6 bases and J 3 bases; nucleotides not matched to a gene: 5. Here the CDR3 reads CASRNRGSYEQYF. In DNA form, the CDR3 reads TGTGCCAGTAGGAACAGGGGAAGCTACGAGCAGTACTTC. Full variable domain (remainder filled in from reference TRBV19 and TRBJ2-7): DGGITQSPKYLFRKEGQNVTLSCEQNLNHDAMYWYRQDPGQGLRLIYYSQIVNDFQKGDIAEGYSVSREKKESFPLTVTSAQKNPTAFYLCASRNRGSYEQYFGPGTRLTVT.

In this sample, this clone turned up a few times. V is TRBV4-1 and J is TRBJ2-1; no firm D call. Between the trimmed V and J ends, which lost 1 base and 6 bases, there was a span of 7 bases. The CDR3 loop spans 13 amino acids. CDR1 is MGHRA and CDR2 is YSYEKL in the germline V gene. In DNA form, the CDR3 reads TGCGCCAGCAGCCAAGGTGAACTCAATGAGCAGTTCTTC. Translated: CASSQGELNEQFF.

The chain links TRBV27 to TRBJ2-3; no clear D. This CDR3 contains 12 residues. The V gene's germline CDR1 is MNHEY and CDR2 SMNVEV (reference sequence). Trimming left V 6 bases short and J 6 bases short, with 10 bases between. The CDR3 region is CASRTVFDTQYF. CDR3 DNA: TGTGCCAGCAGAACCGTTTTCGATACGCAGTATTTT.

A note on this clone: At one end, the junction sequence differs from germline, possibly due to a read error. V usage is TRBV18 and J usage is TRBJ2-6, with D possibly matching TRBD1 (5 bases). The CDR3 has 15 residues. Germline values: CDR1 KGHSH, CDR2 LQKENI. CDR3 residues: CASSPLVSGANVLTF. The CDR3 nucleotides read TGTGCCAGCTCACCGTTGGTCTCTGGGGCTAACGTCCTGACTTTC.

The rearrangement uses TRBV7-6 and TRBJ2-7, with D uncertain. The V end was cut by 2 bases, the J end by 3 bases, with 11 bases between. Germline V gene lookup returns CDR1 SGHVS and CDR2 FNYEAQ. The CDR3 totals 14 residues. The CDR3 region has the DNA TGTGCCAGCAGCTTATCCCCCGGCCTCTACGAGCAGTACTTC. As protein: CASSLSPGLYEQYF.

This rearrangement joins TRBV9 to TRBJ1-4, with a possible D match to TRBD1 (6 bases). This CDR3 is 15 amino acids long. Between the trimmed V and J ends, which lost 1 base and 6 bases, there was a span of 13 bases. In germline, CDR1 is SGDLS, CDR2 YYNGEE. The CDR3 sequence is CASSVTGTPYEKLFF. The CDR3 region has the DNA TGTGCCAGCAGCGTAACCGGGACACCCTATGAAAAACTGTTTTTT.

V gene TRBV5-6 combines with J gene TRBJ1-1; no clear D gene. The length of the CDR3 is 12 residues. Per germline, CDR1 SGHDT and CDR2 YYEEEE. The V end was cut by 0 bases, the J end by 0 bases, with 0 bases between. CDR3 in DNA: TGTGCCAGCAGCTTGGTGAACACTGAAGCTTTCTTT. The encoded protein is CASSLVNTEAFF.

The rearrangement joins TRBV9 to TRBJ2-1; 9 nucleotides match TRBD2. There are 13 residues in the CDR3. The J segment lost 12 bases and the V segment lost 0 bases, leaving 4 bases of the junction unmatched. Per the germline V gene, CDR1 is SGDLS and CDR2 is YYNGEE. The CDR3 DNA follows: TGTGCCAGCAGCGTAGACCTAGCGGGGTGGCAGTTCTTC. Protein product: CASSVDLAGWQFF.

The chain employs TRBV7-6 and TRBJ2-6; D unclear. Germline CDR1 SGHVS, CDR2 FNYEAQ. CDR3 length: 15 amino acids. V dropped 3 bases and J dropped 2 bases, with 8 bases sitting between them. The CDR3 here is CASSFGSAGANVLTF. The CDR3 bases are TGTGCCAGCAGCTTTGGCAGTGCTGGGGCCAACGTCCTGACTTTC.

The chain recombines TRBV27 with TRBJ2-2, with TRBD2 as a possible D gene (6 bases). This CDR3 spans 17 amino acids. Per the germline V gene, CDR1 is MNHEY and CDR2 is SMNVEV (reference sequence). Trimming removed 2 bases from V and 3 bases from J, with 16 bases in between. In DNA form, the CDR3 reads TGTGCCAGCAGTTTAGGAAGGGCGGGACTCGACACCGGGGAGCTGTTTTTT. Protein: CASSLGRAGLDTGELFF.

The chain joins TRBV27 to TRBJ2-3, with D hard to call. The CDR3 length is 15 residues. V was cut by 4 bases and J by 0 bases, with 11 bases left in between. Looked up from germline, CDR1 is MNHEY and CDR2 is SMNVEV (reference sequence). CDR3 residues: CASSSLRTSTDTQYF. As DNA, the CDR3 is TGTGCCAGCAGTTCACTCAGAACTAGCACAGATACGCAGTATTTT.

V and J are TRBV6-5 and TRBJ2-1; either TRBD1 or TRBD2 may supply D (6 bases each). The CDR3 covers 15 residues. Per the germline V gene, CDR1 is MNHEY and CDR2 is SVGAGI. Trimming took 5 bases from V and 7 from J, leaving 18 bases between them. The CDR3 sequence is CASSPRFGGMNEQFF. DNA for the CDR3: TGTGCCAGCAGTCCGCGTTTCGGGGGCATGAATGAGCAGTTCTTC.

A few counts support this clone. The chain has TRBV11-2 and TRBJ1-3; D possibly corresponds to TRBD1 (5 bases). The CDR3 runs to 16 residues. Germline loops: CDR1 SGHAT, CDR2 FQNNGV. Trimming took off 5 bases at V and 1 base at J, with 15 bases between the two ends. CDR3 in amino acids: CASSPRGVESGNTIYF. The CDR3, as DNA: TGTGCCAGCAGCCCGCGGGGGGTGGAATCTGGAAACACCATATATTTT.

The sample holds a few counts of this clone. This chain joins TRBV28 and TRBJ1-2, with D possibly TRBD1 on 6 matching bases. The length of the CDR3 is 17 residues. From germline, CDR1 is MDHEN and CDR2 SYDVKM. The germline V and J ends were trimmed by 0 bases and 0 bases, with 14 bases remaining between them. The CDR3 is CASSLWGGQGPNYGYTF. The CDR3 DNA reads as TGTGCCAGCAGTTTATGGGGGGGACAAGGACCTAACTATGGCTACACCTTC.

This chain links TRBV28 with TRBJ2-7, with 11 bases aligning to TRBD2. Per the germline V gene, CDR1 is MDHEN and CDR2 is SYDVKM. J lost 5 bases, V lost 9 bases, and 3 bases had no gene match. This CDR3 has 12 residues. For the CDR3, the DNA is TGTGCCAGTTCGGGACTAGCGGACGAGCAGTACTTC. Translation gives CASSGLADEQYF.

This chain links TRBV7-3 with TRBJ2-1; 10 positions agree with TRBD2. V shed 6 bases and J 6 bases; nucleotides not matched to a gene: 8. Germline loops: CDR1 SGHTA, CDR2 FQGTGA. This CDR3 region has 15 residues. DNA of the CDR3: TGTGCCAGCAGTTTAGCGGGAGGAAGTTTCAATGAGCAGTTCTTC. Amino acids: CASSLAGGSFNEQFF.

The CDR3 bases are TGTGCCAGCAGCTTACTAGAGCGGGGGGGCCTCTCTGAGACCCAGTACTTC. Protein sequence: CASSLLERGGLSETQYF. The gene calls are TRBV7-2 and TRBJ2-5; 10 bases are shared with TRBD2. The CDR3 has 17 amino acids. Germline V gene sequence: CDR1 SGHTA, CDR2 FQGNSA. J gave up 5 bases and V 2 bases, and 11 bases lay outside the gene matches.

The chain joins TRBV13 to TRBJ2-2, with unresolved D. Germline CDR1 PRHDT, CDR2 FYEKMQ (reference sequence). Trimming removed 3 bases at V and 3 bases at J, with 8 bases between. This CDR3 has 14 residues. The CDR3 DNA sequence: TGTGCCAGCAGCTTGAGAAGTTACACCGGGGAGCTGTTTTTT. Encoded protein: CASSLRSYTGELFF.

The J gene is TRBJ2-1, the V gene TRBV4-1; D ambiguous. This CDR3 region has 14 residues. Germline assignment: CDR1 MGHRA and CDR2 YSYEKL. V was pared by 4 bases and J by 6 bases, with 13 bases between. This CDR3 reads CASSPIGLSNEQFF. In nucleotides, the CDR3 is TGCGCCAGCAGCCCCATAGGGCTGAGCAATGAGCAGTTCTTC.

In this sample, this clone turned up once. The CDR3 region has the DNA TGTGCCAGCAGATCGAGAACAGATACGCAGTATTTT. Amino acids: CASRSRTDTQYF. The V gene is TRBV25-1, the J gene TRBJ2-3; D remains unclear. In germline, CDR1 is MGHDK, CDR2 SYGVNS. V dropped 6 bases and J dropped 3 bases, with 7 bases sitting between them. The CDR3 runs 12 residues. The full variable domain, in which reference TRBV25-1 and TRBJ2-3 provide the parts outside the CDR3, is EADIYQTPRYLVIGTGKKITLECSQTMGHDKMYWYQQDPGMELHLIHYSYGVNSTEKGDLSSESTVSRIRTEHFPLTLESARPSHTSQYLCASRSRTDTQYFGPGTRLTVL.

This chain links TRBV4-2 with TRBJ2-5, with D possibly being TRBD1 (6 bases). The CDR3 is 14 residues long. Trimming shortened V by 3 bases and J by 1 base, and 9 bases separated the two germline ends. The germline gives CDR1 LGHNA, CDR2 YNFKEQ. CDR3 amino acids: CASSQGTFQETQYF. CDR3 sequence (DNA): TGTGCCAGCAGCCAGGGGACATTCCAAGAGACCCAGTACTTC.